This entry lists 6 T cell receptor beta chains sequenced from one sample in a study of T cell responses to AZD1222 COVID-19 vaccine. Some clones are missing from TCRdb's copy, which holds only in-frame ones; the method was immunoSEQ multiplex PCR. The sample gives about 110,000 clones, about 91% of which show up once; approximately 7.9% is in the top ten. The starting material was peripheral blood, obtained on day 0 of AZD1222 vaccination. The receptor source for this set is an adult in good health.

Points on this clone: An end of the junction differs from the germline gene, which may be a read error. The V gene is TRBV2, the J gene TRBJ1-5; possibly TRBD1 for D (5 bases). This CDR3 spans 13 amino acids. The germline V gene encodes CDR1 SNHLY and CDR2 FYNNEI. CDR3 sequence (DNA): TGTGCCAGCAGTGAAGCCCCGGGACTGGGCAAGTATTTT. It encodes CASSEAPGLGKYF. The full variable domain, with the rest looked up from reference TRBV2 and TRBJ1-5, is EPEVTQTPSHQVTQMGQEVILRCVPISNHLYFYWYRQILGQKVEFLVSFYNNEISEKSEIFDDQFSVERPDGSNFTLKIRSTKLEDSAMYFCASSEAPGLGKYFGDGTRLSIL.

The chain's CDR3 is CASGSAGYSTDTQYF. The CDR3 DNA reads TGTGCTAGTGGCAGTGCAGGCTACAGCACAGATACGCAGTATTTT. The genes are TRBV12-5 and TRBJ2-3, with unresolved D. There are 15 residues in the CDR3. The ends were cut back, 6 bases at V and 0 bases at J, with 13 bases in the middle. Germline-derived CDR1 and CDR2 are LGHNT and FRNRAP.

This clone was detected only once. The chain joins TRBV7-3 to TRBJ2-3; a weak D match, TRBD2 (6 bases). The V gene's germline CDR1 is SGHTA and CDR2 FQGTGA. This CDR3 has 14 residues. Trimming cost V 2 bases and J 4 bases, with 10 bases left between them. The CDR3: CASSLLASADTQYF. As DNA, the CDR3 is TGTGCCAGCAGCTTACTGGCTAGCGCAGATACGCAGTATTTT.

In this sample, this clone turned up many times. The CDR3 is CASSLGGGLYSEAFF. In DNA form, the CDR3 reads TGTGCCAGCAGCTTAGGTGGGGGATTGTATTCTGAAGCTTTCTTT. This chain joins TRBV7-8 and TRBJ1-1; the D gene is possibly TRBD1 (5 bases). Between the trimmed V and J ends, which lost 1 base and 6 bases, there was a span of 15 bases. Germline loops: CDR1 SGHVS, CDR2 FQNEAQ. The CDR3 covers 15 residues.

V and J are TRBV7-3 and TRBJ2-1; D unresolved. The CDR3 length is 16 residues. CDR1 is SGHTA and CDR2 is FQGTGA in the germline V gene. Trimming pared 1 base from V and 0 bases from J, leaving 10 bases between. This CDR3 reads CASSLMGGSSYNEQFF. The CDR3 nucleotides are TGTGCCAGCAGCTTAATGGGCGGCAGCTCCTACAATGAGCAGTTCTTC.

This clone has only one observation. This chain connects TRBV25-1 to TRBJ1-2; D unclear. CDR1 MGHDK and CDR2 SYGVNS come from the germline V gene. The CDR3 spans 13 residues. With 4 bases removed from V and 0 bases from J, the gap between germline ends came to 6 bases. CDR3 loop: CASSVTANYGYTF. The CDR3, as DNA: TGTGCCAGCAGTGTCACAGCTAACTATGGCTACACCTTC.